This T cell receptor beta chain was retrieved from a study of cytomegalovirus exposure and HLA in healthy donors. The CDR3 extends over 16 amino acids. The V gene's germline CDR1 is SGHRS and CDR2 YFSETQ. Trimming removed 4 bases from V and 7 bases from J; junction bases left unmatched: 8. PCR primers comprised 60 Vbeta and 13 Jbeta primers. Method: immunoSEQ multiplex PCR; TCRdb's copy keeps in-frame clones and lacks some. This sample carries 110,000 or so clones, under 70% of them seen once, and the ten largest clones take almost 8.5%. On this clone itself: Its specificity is not known.

Study-wide findings and caveats: In vitro checks showed that a few CMV-associated chains really do target CMV antigens.

The rearrangement joins TRBV5-1 to TRBJ2-2, with 12 bases lining up with TRBD2. The sequencing sample was made of PBMCs. This sequence originates from a young man in good health and CMV-seropositive. CDR3 sequence reads: CASSLLGLAGSGELFF. CDR3 nucleotides: TGCGCCAGCAGCCTATTAGGACTAGCGGGGAGCGGGGAGCTGTTTTTT.